The present entry profiles one TCR beta chain with its context. V was clipped by 2 bases and J by 5 bases; unmatched bases: 5. CDR1 and CDR2 from the germline V gene are SEHNR and FQNEAQ (reference sequence). The CDR3 is 14 residues long. TCRdb's table, derived via immunoSEQ multiplex PCR, lists solely in-frame clones and lacks some. The sample includes about 38,000 clones, 90% seen only once; the top ten take around 0.52%. The data are from a study of T cell changes during pregnancy in multiple sclerosis. The sample was CD4+ T cells from peripheral blood mononuclear cells, taken in the second trimester of pregnancy. The chain couples TRBV7-9 to TRBJ1-1, with 7 nucleotides matching TRBD1. This sequence originates from a female donor with multiple sclerosis, enrolled in a pregnancy study. The CDR3 DNA sequence: TGTGCCAGCAGCTTACTCCAGGGGGGAACTGAAGCTTTCTTT. Translating gives CASSLLQGGTEAFF.